Listed below are T cell receptor beta chains from one sample, sequenced in a study of T cell responses to AZD1222 COVID-19 vaccine. Profiling relied on immunoSEQ multiplex PCR, and the TCRdb table lists in-frame clones only, not all of them. Of 170,000 or so clones detected, approximately 92% appear once; the ten largest clones hold 0.95% to 1.3%. This sample comprised peripheral blood, obtained 28 days after the second dose of the MenACWY control vaccine. The source of these receptors is an adult who received the MenACWY meningococcal vaccine as a control. Both conserved end residues are part of each CDR3. A D gene is named only where the DNA matches it firmly. Size is omitted from some rows. Given values are once, few, many or a class for expanded clones.

J gene: TRBJ2-1; D gene: TRBD1; CDR3 length: 15; V gene: TRBV6-2/TRBV6-3; clone size: -; CDR3 DNA: TGTGCCAGCAGTCCGGGACAGGGGGTAAACAATGAGCAGTTCTTC; CDR3 protein: CASSPGQGVNNEQFF
J gene: TRBJ1-5; D gene: -; CDR3 length: 12; V gene: TRBV21-1; clone size: -; CDR3 DNA: TGTGCCAGCAGGGAGGGGTATCAGCCCCAGCATTTT; CDR3 protein: CASREGYQPQHF
J gene: TRBJ1-2; D gene: -; CDR3 length: 15; V gene: TRBV28; clone size: once; CDR3 DNA: TGTGCCAGCAGGGCACAGGCAGGGCCGAACTATGGCTACACCTTC; CDR3 protein: CASRAQAGPNYGYTF
J gene: TRBJ2-7; D gene: -; CDR3 length: 14; V gene: TRBV30; clone size: -; CDR3 DNA: TGTGCCTGGGATTCGGGAAGTGGGTACTACGAGCAGTACTTC; CDR3 protein: CAWDSGSGYYEQYF
J gene: TRBJ2-1; D gene: TRBD2; CDR3 length: 15; V gene: TRBV7-2; clone size: -; CDR3 DNA: TGTGCCAGCAGCTTAGCGGCGGGGGGACATAATGAGCAGTTCTTC; CDR3 protein: CASSLAAGGHNEQFF
J gene: TRBJ1-4; D gene: -; CDR3 length: 14; V gene: TRBV15; clone size: -; CDR3 DNA: TGTGCCACCAGCAGAGATAGTGGTAATGAAAAACTGTTTTTT; CDR3 protein: CATSRDSGNEKLFF
J gene: TRBJ1-5; D gene: -; CDR3 length: 13; V gene: TRBV3-1/TRBV3-2; clone size: -; CDR3 DNA: TGTGCCAGCAGCCAGGGCCCCGCTCAGCCCCAGCATTTT; CDR3 protein: CASSQGPAQPQHF
J gene: TRBJ1-6; D gene: TRBD1; CDR3 length: 15; V gene: TRBV10-3; clone size: -; CDR3 DNA: TGTGCCATCAGTGAGGCCGGGACAGGGCGATCACCCCTCCACTTT; CDR3 protein: CAISEAGTGRSPLHF
J gene: TRBJ1-5; D gene: -; CDR3 length: 15; V gene: TRBV28; clone size: -; CDR3 DNA: TGTGCCAGCAGTTTCTATATGGGGGGCCCTCAGCCCCAGCATTTT; CDR3 protein: CASSFYMGGPQPQHF
J gene: TRBJ2-7; D gene: -; CDR3 length: 13; V gene: TRBV19; clone size: -; CDR3 DNA: TGTGCCAGTAGTATGGGACCTACCTACGAGCAGTACTTC; CDR3 protein: CASSMGPTYEQYF
J gene: TRBJ1-1; D gene: -; CDR3 length: 14; V gene: TRBV5-1; clone size: -; CDR3 DNA: TGCGCCAGCAGCTTGGACGGGGCGAGCACTGAAGCTTTCTTT; CDR3 protein: CASSLDGASTEAFF
J gene: TRBJ1-3; D gene: -; CDR3 length: 14; V gene: TRBV2; clone size: -; CDR3 DNA: TGTGCCAGCAGTGAGGCACAGTCTGGAAACACCATATATTTT; CDR3 protein: CASSEAQSGNTIYF
J gene: TRBJ1-1; D gene: -; CDR3 length: 15; V gene: TRBV5-6; clone size: -; CDR3 DNA: TGTGCCAGCTTTCCTCGGGGTTCTCGGGGCGTTGGAGCTTTCTTT; CDR3 protein: CASFPRGSRGVGAFF
J gene: TRBJ1-2; D gene: TRBD1; CDR3 length: 17; V gene: TRBV19; clone size: -; CDR3 DNA: TGTGCCAGTAGTACCCAGGACAGGGCGAGACCTAACTATGGCTACACCTTC; CDR3 protein: CASSTQDRARPNYGYTF
J gene: TRBJ1-1; D gene: TRBD1; CDR3 length: 13; V gene: TRBV13; clone size: -; CDR3 DNA: TGTGCCAGCAGCTCCTGGACAGCAGGGGGTTTTTTCTTT; CDR3 protein: CASSSWTAGGFFF
J gene: TRBJ2-3; D gene: TRBD2; CDR3 length: 15; V gene: TRBV3-1/TRBV3-2; clone size: -; CDR3 DNA: TGTGCCAGCAGTCTTAGCGGGGGGGCCACAGATACGCAGTATTTT; CDR3 protein: CASSLSGGATDTQYF
J gene: TRBJ2-4; D gene: -; CDR3 length: 15; V gene: TRBV28; clone size: -; CDR3 DNA: TGTGCCTGCAGTGGGGGCGGGGGAGGAGAAAACATTCAGTACTTC; CDR3 protein: CACSGGGGGENIQYF
J gene: TRBJ1-2; D gene: -; CDR3 length: 16; V gene: TRBV10-3; clone size: -; CDR3 DNA: TGTGCCATCAGTGAGTCCGGGGGGCGCGGGTACTATGGCTACACCTTC; CDR3 protein: CAISESGGRGYYGYTF
J gene: TRBJ2-7; D gene: TRBD2; CDR3 length: 16; V gene: TRBV30; clone size: few; CDR3 DNA: TGTGCCTGGAGTGTAGGGCTAGCGGGGGGGCCGGTCGAGCAGTACTTC; CDR3 protein: CAWSVGLAGGPVEQYF
J gene: TRBJ2-7; D gene: TRBD2; CDR3 length: 13; V gene: TRBV3-1/TRBV3-2; clone size: -; CDR3 DNA: TGTGCCAGCAGCCGGACTAGTTTTTACGAGCAGTACTTC; CDR3 protein: CASSRTSFYEQYF
J gene: TRBJ2-7; D gene: -; CDR3 length: 15; V gene: TRBV5-1; clone size: -; CDR3 DNA: TGCGCCAGCAGCCCGGGCGGGACGAGCAACTACGAGCAGTACTTC; CDR3 protein: CASSPGGTSNYEQYF
J gene: TRBJ2-1; D gene: -; CDR3 length: 19; V gene: TRBV27; clone size: -; CDR3 DNA: TGTGCCAGCAGTTCGCGGCGAGAGCGTGGGGCCCCAGTATACAATGAGCAGTTCTTC; CDR3 protein: CASSSRRERGAPVYNEQFF
J gene: TRBJ2-2; D gene: -; CDR3 length: 14; V gene: TRBV2; clone size: -; CDR3 DNA: TGTGCCAGCAAAAGGCTTTTTAGCACCGGGGAGCTGTTTTTT; CDR3 protein: CASKRLFSTGELFF
J gene: TRBJ1-3; D gene: -; CDR3 length: 16; V gene: TRBV28; clone size: -; CDR3 DNA: TGTGCCAGCAGTTTATCGGGCAGGATCTCTGGAAACACCATATATTTT; CDR3 protein: CASSLSGRISGNTIYF
J gene: TRBJ1-6; D gene: TRBD1; CDR3 length: 14; V gene: TRBV7-9; clone size: -; CDR3 DNA: TGTGCCAGCAGCCAGGGACAGGCAGGTTCACCCCTCCACTTT; CDR3 protein: CASSQGQAGSPLHF
J gene: TRBJ1-5; D gene: -; CDR3 length: 14; V gene: TRBV19; clone size: -; CDR3 DNA: TGTGCCAGTAGTGTAATGGGATTGGGTCAGCCCCAGCATTTT; CDR3 protein: CASSVMGLGQPQHF
J gene: TRBJ1-4; D gene: -; CDR3 length: 15; V gene: TRBV19; clone size: -; CDR3 DNA: TGTGCCAGTAGTACTTCGACTTTGGGATTTGAAAAACTGTTTTTT; CDR3 protein: CASSTSTLGFEKLFF
J gene: TRBJ2-1; D gene: -; CDR3 length: 15; V gene: TRBV19; clone size: -; CDR3 DNA: TGTGCCATCTCTTTGGGGCAGGGGAACTACAATGAGCAGTTCTTC; CDR3 protein: CAISLGQGNYNEQFF
J gene: TRBJ1-1; D gene: -; CDR3 length: 13; V gene: TRBV28; clone size: -; CDR3 DNA: TGTGCCAGCGGAAGCAGGGGCAGGGATGAATCTTTCTTT; CDR3 protein: CASGSRGRDESFF
J gene: TRBJ1-4; D gene: TRBD1; CDR3 length: 13; V gene: TRBV12-5; clone size: -; CDR3 DNA: TGTGCTAGTGGCTTGACAGGGTCGGAAAAACTGTTTTTT; CDR3 protein: CASGLTGSEKLFF
J gene: TRBJ1-2; D gene: TRBD1; CDR3 length: 14; V gene: TRBV9; clone size: -; CDR3 DNA: TGTGCCAGCAGCGCCCCCGACAGGGCCAATGGCTACACCTTC; CDR3 protein: CASSAPDRANGYTF
J gene: TRBJ1-2; D gene: -; CDR3 length: 15; V gene: TRBV10-2; clone size: -; CDR3 DNA: TGCGCCAGCACCACCGTCGGAACGGCAGGCTATGGCTACACCTTC; CDR3 protein: CASTTVGTAGYGYTF
J gene: TRBJ1-2; D gene: -; CDR3 length: 13; V gene: TRBV2; clone size: -; CDR3 DNA: TGTGCCAGCACCCCTGAGGGGCTGGAAGGCTACACCTTC; CDR3 protein: CASTPEGLEGYTF
J gene: TRBJ2-7; D gene: TRBD2; CDR3 length: 15; V gene: TRBV5-1; clone size: -; CDR3 DNA: TGCGCCAGCGCGAATGGGAGGGACTACTCCTACGAGCAGTACTTC; CDR3 protein: CASANGRDYSYEQYF
J gene: TRBJ1-4; D gene: TRBD1; CDR3 length: 14; V gene: TRBV18; clone size: once; CDR3 DNA: TGTGCCAGCTCACCCAGGACAGGGGAAAGGAAACTGTTTTTT; CDR3 protein: CASSPRTGERKLFF
J gene: TRBJ2-7; D gene: -; CDR3 length: 13; V gene: TRBV7-2; clone size: -; CDR3 DNA: TGTGCCAGCAGCCAAGGGTGGGGCGGCGAGCAGTACTTC; CDR3 protein: CASSQGWGGEQYF
J gene: TRBJ2-7; D gene: -; CDR3 length: 14; V gene: TRBV7-9; clone size: -; CDR3 DNA: TGTGCCAGCAGCTCCCCGACATCCGTTTACGAGCAGTACTTC; CDR3 protein: CASSSPTSVYEQYF
J gene: TRBJ1-3; D gene: -; CDR3 length: 15; V gene: TRBV15; clone size: once; CDR3 DNA: TGTGCCACCAGCAGAGATGTAGGGGTGGGAAACACCATATATTTT; CDR3 protein: CATSRDVGVGNTIYF
J gene: TRBJ2-7; D gene: TRBD1; CDR3 length: 15; V gene: TRBV28; clone size: -; CDR3 DNA: TGTGCCAGCAGTCCTTCGGACAGGGCCTTCTACGAGCAGTACTTC; CDR3 protein: CASSPSDRAFYEQYF
J gene: TRBJ1-2; D gene: -; CDR3 length: 12; V gene: TRBV28; clone size: -; CDR3 DNA: TGTGCCAGCAGTTTGGGCCGCTATGGCTACACCTTC; CDR3 protein: CASSLGRYGYTF